This T cell receptor beta chain emerged from a study of read filtering for tumor transcriptome and immune sequencing. On the study more broadly: Patients were approximately 18 male and some 15 female, mean age 65.9 years, range about 47 to 80. Fewer than ten patients were R-ISS I, approximately 15 were R-ISS II, 7 were R-ISS III. Study results and caveats: The sorted CD138-negative fraction was a mixed bone marrow immune population, not purified T cells. IR-seq captured clonotypes deeper and more reliably than RNA-seq.

This library used around 0.4 ug RNA and molecular barcoded adaptors spanning alpha/delta and beta/gamma chains. One entry per CDR3 protein, called by TCRdb with MiXCR from the reads. The repertoire consists of tens of thousands of distinct CDR3 sequences, with about 22% occurring once and the leading ten covering about an eighth. The V end lost 8 bases, the J end lost 8 bases, and 19 bases lay between the germline ends. The CDR3 sequence is 15 residues long. This clonotype was observed at least ten times. Its antigen is unknown. This TCR came from a donor older than 35 with multiple myeloma. The chain carries TRBV12-3 or TRBV12-4 and TRBJ1-6, with a possible D match to TRBD1 (5 bases). Sequenced sample: a population of CD138-negative cells sorted from bone marrow. As DNA, the CDR3 is TGTGCCAGCGGCCCCGGGGGAGCGGGGGATTCACCCCTCCACTTT. Amino acids: CASGPGGAGDSPLHF.